This T cell receptor (beta chain) appears in the sequencing data of a study of blood T cells in healthy people across ages. A sample-barcoded 5' primer and a J-beta primer mix were used in a second PCR of roughly 6 to 11 cycles. TCRdb itself ran the 5' RACE reads through MiXCR, one entry per CDR3 protein. Counted here are 850,000 to 1,300,000 distinct CDR3 sequences, 40% to 45% occurring once; the ten biggest clones make up about 20%. This CDR3 has 16 residues. V was pared by 1 base and J by 5 bases, with 7 bases of the junction left unmatched. CDR1 and CDR2 (germline): SGHTA, FQGNSA. The sequence derives from a woman aged 55 to 70 in good health. Sequencing used blood. This chain uses TRBV7-2 with TRBJ2-3; 9 bases are shared with TRBD2. The CDR3: CASSLVAGGPKDTQYF. The CDR3 DNA reads TGTGCCAGCAGCTTAGTTGCGGGAGGGCCGAAAGATACGCAGTATTTT.